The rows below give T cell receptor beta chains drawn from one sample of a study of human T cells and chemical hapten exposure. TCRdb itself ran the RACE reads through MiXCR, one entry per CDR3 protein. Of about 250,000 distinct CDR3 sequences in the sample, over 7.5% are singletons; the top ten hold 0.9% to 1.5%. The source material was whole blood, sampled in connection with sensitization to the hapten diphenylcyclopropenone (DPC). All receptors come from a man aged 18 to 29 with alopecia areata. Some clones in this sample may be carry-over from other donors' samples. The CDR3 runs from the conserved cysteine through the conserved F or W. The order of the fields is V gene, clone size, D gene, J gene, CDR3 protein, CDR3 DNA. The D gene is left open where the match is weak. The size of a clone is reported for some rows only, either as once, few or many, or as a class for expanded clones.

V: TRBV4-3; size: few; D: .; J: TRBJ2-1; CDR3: CASSQDERQHNEQFF; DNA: TGCGCCAGCAGCCAAGATGAAAGGCAGCACAATGAGCAGTTCTTC
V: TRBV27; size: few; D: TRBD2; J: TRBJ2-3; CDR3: CASSSLAGYDTQYF; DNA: TGTGCCAGCAGTTCGTTAGCGGGGTATGATACGCAGTATTTT
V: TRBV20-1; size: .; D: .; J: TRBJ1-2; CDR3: CSAREGTVRLSYTF; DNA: TGCAGTGCTCGAGAAGGGACCGTCCGGCTAAGCTACACCTTC
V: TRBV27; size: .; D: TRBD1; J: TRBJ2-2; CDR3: CASSLFLDRIDTGELFF; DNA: TGTGCCAGCAGCCTTTTCCTGGACAGGATCGACACCGGGGAGCTGTTTTTT
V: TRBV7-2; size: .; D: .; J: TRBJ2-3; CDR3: CASSSGIHTDTQYF; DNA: TGTGCCAGCAGCTCCGGGATCCACACAGATACGCAGTATTTT
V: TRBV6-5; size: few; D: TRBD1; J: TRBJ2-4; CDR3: CASRTGFGAKNIQYF; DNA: TGTGCCAGCAGGACAGGGTTTGGGGCCAAAAACATTCAGTACTTC
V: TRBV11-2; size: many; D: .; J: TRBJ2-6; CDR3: CASRLGGTGANVLTF; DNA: TGTGCCAGCAGATTAGGGGGAACTGGGGCCAACGTCCTGACTTTC
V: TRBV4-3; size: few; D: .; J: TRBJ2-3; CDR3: CASSSRGGAADTQYF; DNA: TGCGCCAGCAGCTCGCGGGGTGGGGCAGCAGATACGCAGTATTTT
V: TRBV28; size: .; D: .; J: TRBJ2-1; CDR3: CASSDRDHPIYEQFF; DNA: TGTGCCAGCAGTGACCGGGACCATCCGATATATGAGCAGTTCTTC
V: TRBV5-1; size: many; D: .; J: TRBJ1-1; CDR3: CASSSLTGNTEAFF; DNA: TGCGCCAGCAGCTCCTTGACAGGGAACACTGAAGCTTTCTTT
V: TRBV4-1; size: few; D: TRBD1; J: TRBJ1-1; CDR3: CASSQPFLTGKREAFF; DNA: TGCGCCAGCAGCCAACCTTTTCTGACAGGGAAGAGGGAAGCTTTCTTT
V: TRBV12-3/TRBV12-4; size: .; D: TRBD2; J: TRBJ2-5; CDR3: CASRLALKTQYF; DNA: TGTGCCAGCAGACTAGCGCTGAAGACCCAGTACTTC
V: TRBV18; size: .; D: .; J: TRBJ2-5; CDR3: CASSPPTRPAGTQYF; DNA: TGTGCCAGCTCACCACCTACTCGGCCGGCGGGGACCCAGTACTTC
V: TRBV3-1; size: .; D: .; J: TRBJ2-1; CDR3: CASSQGWPDGEQFF; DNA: TGTGCCAGCAGCCAAGGGTGGCCCGACGGGGAGCAGTTCTTC
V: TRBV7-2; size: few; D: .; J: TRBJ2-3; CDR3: CASSLIGNTDTQYF; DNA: TGTGCCAGCAGCTTAATCGGAAACACAGATACGCAGTATTTT
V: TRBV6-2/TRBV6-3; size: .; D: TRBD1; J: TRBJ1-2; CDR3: CASSWDSAYGYTF; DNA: TGTGCCAGCAGTTGGGACAGCGCCTATGGCTACACCTTC
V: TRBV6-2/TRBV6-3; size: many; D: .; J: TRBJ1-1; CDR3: CASSPHMENTEAFF; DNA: TGTGCCAGCAGTCCCCATATGGAGAACACTGAAGCTTTCTTT
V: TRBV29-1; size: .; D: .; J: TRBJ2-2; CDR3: CSVPLANTGELFF; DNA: TGCAGCGTGCCGCTCGCGAACACCGGGGAGCTGTTTTTT
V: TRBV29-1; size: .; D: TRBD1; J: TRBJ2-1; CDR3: CSAAGQGVWDEQFF; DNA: TGCAGCGCAGCCGGACAGGGGGTCTGGGATGAGCAGTTCTTC
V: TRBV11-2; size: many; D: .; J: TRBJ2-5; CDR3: CASRKVGAAQETQYF; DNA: TGTGCCAGCAGAAAAGTAGGAGCAGCCCAAGAGACCCAGTACTTC
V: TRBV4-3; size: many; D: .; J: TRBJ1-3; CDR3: CASSHGRNSGNTIYF; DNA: TGCGCCAGCAGCCATGGTAGAAACTCTGGAAACACCATATATTTT
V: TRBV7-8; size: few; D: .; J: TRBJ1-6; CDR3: CASSIARDRDSPLHF; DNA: TGTGCCAGCAGCATCGCCCGAGACAGAGATTCACCCCTCCACTTT